This entry lists 21 T cell receptor beta chains sequenced from one sample in a study of T cell changes during pregnancy in multiple sclerosis. Clones were sequenced by immunoSEQ multiplex PCR, and TCRdb holds only the in-frame ones, with some missing. The sample lists around 95,000 clones; 94% were seen once. The sequenced sample was peripheral blood, obtained after pregnancy. The receptors derive from a female donor in good health, enrolled as a control in a pregnancy study.

The CDR3 loop is CASSSRLLETQYF. Written as DNA, the CDR3 is TGCGCCAGCAGCTCCCGACTGCTGGAGACCCAGTACTTC. The chain uses TRBV4-1 and TRBJ2-5; D not resolved. V lost 5 bases and J 5 bases, leaving 12 bases between the germline ends. The CDR3 spans 13 residues. Germline CDR1 MGHRA, CDR2 YSYEKL.

The chain couples TRBV29-1 to TRBJ2-3; D gene unclear. The length of the CDR3 is 11 residues. Trimming removed 4 bases from V and 5 bases from J, with 7 bases in between. Germline lookup yields CDR1 SQVTM and CDR2 ANQGSEA. The CDR3 spells CSVGPQDTQYF. In DNA form, the CDR3 reads TGCAGCGTTGGGCCCCAAGATACGCAGTATTTT.

The rearrangement joins TRBV6-1 to TRBJ2-7, with 12 bases lining up with TRBD1. This CDR3 has 14 amino acids. Trimming cost V 6 bases and J 6 bases; bases outside gene matches: 6. CDR1 is MNHNS, CDR2 SASEGT, per germline. The CDR3 loop is CASSPGTGGIEQYF. Here the CDR3 DNA reads TGTGCCAGCAGCCCCGGGACAGGGGGCATCGAGCAGTACTTC.

This rearrangement joins TRBV5-5 to TRBJ1-2; 8 nucleotides match TRBD1. Germline CDR1 SGHKS, CDR2 YYEKEE (reference sequence). V shed 5 bases, J shed 8 bases, and the junction held 11 bases outside the gene matches. The CDR3 sequence is 14 residues long. CDR3 coding DNA: TGTGCCAGCAGTTACGAAGGACAGGGAACGGGCTACACCTTC. Translating gives CASSYEGQGTGYTF.

The chain joins TRBV5-1 to TRBJ2-7, with D unclear. V lost 2 bases and J lost 4, with 16 bases in between. The germline V gene encodes CDR1 SGHRS and CDR2 YFSETQ. The CDR3 consists of 15 residues. The CDR3 region is CASSFRSPGEYEQYF. The DNA for the CDR3 is TGCGCCAGCAGCTTCCGGAGCCCCGGCGAATACGAGCAGTACTTC.

The chain has TRBV5-8 and TRBJ2-5, with D tentatively TRBD2 (6 bases). V was trimmed by 4 bases and J by 1 base, leaving 8 bases between them. Per germline, CDR1 SGHTS and CDR2 YDEGEE. This CDR3 is built from 13 residues. The CDR3 sequence is CASSPGLQETQYF. Written as DNA, the CDR3 is TGTGCCAGCAGCCCGGGACTCCAAGAGACCCAGTACTTC.

This clone appeared a few times. The gene calls are TRBV6-1 and TRBJ2-3; 10 bases are a match to TRBD2. The germline V gene has CDR1 MNHNS and CDR2 SASEGT. The CDR3 spans 15 residues. The junction had 5 bases not matched to a gene; V was cut back by 4 bases and J by 4 bases. As DNA, the CDR3 is TGTGCCAGCAGTGTTTCTAGCGGGAGCCCAGATACGCAGTATTTT. This translates into CASSVSSGSPDTQYF.

This chain connects TRBV28 to TRBJ2-7; D is possibly TRBD2 (6 bases). The CDR3 has 13 residues. Between the trimmed V and J ends, which lost 8 bases and 3 bases, there was a span of 14 bases. Germline lookup yields CDR1 MDHEN and CDR2 SYDVKM. Written as DNA, the CDR3 is TGTGCCAGCCGGAGGGTAGCGGACTACGAGCAGTACTTC. Encoded protein: CASRRVADYEQYF.

The chain couples TRBV9 to TRBJ2-5; 7 bases line up with TRBD1. Germline CDR1 SGDLS, CDR2 YYNGEE. CDR3 size: 14 residues. The ends lost 2 bases at V and 1 base at J; junction bases unmatched: 2. The CDR3 DNA follows: TGTGCCAGCAGCGTCGGGACAGCCCAAGAGACCCAGTACTTC. This translates into CASSVGTAQETQYF. Full variable domain (missing parts from reference TRBV9 and TRBJ2-5): DSGVTQTPKHLITATGQRVTLRCSPRSGDLSVYWYQQSLDQGLQFLIQYYNGEERAKGNILERFSAQQFPDLHSELNLSSLELGDSALYFCASSVGTAQETQYFGPGTRLLVL.

V usage is TRBV29-1 and J usage is TRBJ2-7; D is uncertain. The CDR3 has 11 residues. Germline CDR1 and CDR2: SQVTM and ANQGSEA. V dropped 4 bases and J dropped 5 bases, with 9 bases sitting between them. CDR3 sequence reads: CSVARLDEQYF. CDR3 sequence (DNA): TGCAGCGTTGCCAGGCTTGACGAGCAGTACTTC.

This sequence joins TRBV27 and TRBJ2-3, with 9 bases identical to TRBD2. The CDR3 loop spans 16 amino acids. The germline gives CDR1 MNHEY, CDR2 SMNVEV (reference sequence). Trimming took 8 bases from V and 2 from J; bases not matched to a gene: 11. CDR3 region: CASQSLAGGFTDTQYF. CDR3 sequence (DNA): TGTGCCAGCCAATCTCTTGCGGGAGGGTTCACAGATACGCAGTATTTT.

V usage is TRBV28 and J usage is TRBJ2-7, with D possibly TRBD2 on 5 matching bases. V was pared by 4 bases and J by 2 bases, with 12 bases between. Germline V gene data show CDR1 as MDHEN and CDR2 as SYDVKM. The CDR3 loop spans 14 amino acids. Here the CDR3 DNA reads TGTGCCAGCAGTTGGATACGGGATCCCTACGAGCAGTACTTC. Residues: CASSWIRDPYEQYF.

V gene TRBV5-1 combines with J gene TRBJ1-1; 8 nucleotides line up with TRBD1. The CDR3 extends over 13 amino acids. The V gene end was trimmed by 3 bases and the J gene end by 7 bases; junction bases not matched to a gene: 5. Germline loops: CDR1 SGHRS, CDR2 YFSETQ. The CDR3 here is CASSSQGADEAFF. The CDR3 DNA sequence: TGCGCCAGCAGCTCTCAGGGGGCAGATGAAGCTTTCTTT. Looking up the rest from reference TRBV5-1 and TRBJ1-1 gives the full variable domain: KAGVTQTPRYLIKTRGQQVTLSCSPISGHRSVSWYQQTPGQGLQFLFEYFSETQRNKGNFPGRFSGRQFSNSRSEMNVSTLELGDSALYLCASSSQGADEAFFGQGTRLTVV.

A single count supports this clone. The chain joins TRBV4-2 to TRBJ2-3; D unclear. The CDR3 covers 14 residues. CDR1 and CDR2 (germline): LGHNA, YNFKEQ. Between the trimmed V and J ends, which lost 4 bases and 3 bases, there was a span of 11 bases. CDR3 region: CASSRSSGTDTQYF. CDR3 nucleotide sequence: TGTGCCAGCAGCCGCTCTTCAGGTACAGATACGCAGTATTTT.

The V and J genes are TRBV7-9 and TRBJ2-3, with TRBD1 matching over 12 bases. Germline lookup yields CDR1 SEHNR and CDR2 FQNEAQ (reference sequence). The CDR3 has 17 amino acids. V dropped 3 bases and J dropped 3; count of bases not matched to a gene: 7. As DNA, the CDR3 is TGTGCCAGCAGCTTCCTTCCGGGACAGGGGGCAACAGATACGCAGTATTTT. It encodes CASSFLPGQGATDTQYF.

CDR3 sequence (DNA): TGTGCCAGCAGTTTAACCCGGCTAGCAGAAAGCTCCTACAATGAGCAGTTCTTC. Translated: CASSLTRLAESSYNEQFF. The chain employs TRBV27 and TRBJ2-1; D is perhaps TRBD2 (5 bases). CDR3 length equals 18 residues. Germline CDR1 is MNHEY and CDR2 is SMNVEV (reference sequence). V lost 2 bases, J lost 0 bases, and 17 bases lay in between.

The chain couples TRBV4-1 to TRBJ2-7; D call uncertain. V was pared by 0 bases and J by 2 bases, with 11 bases between. The germline gives CDR1 MGHRA, CDR2 YSYEKL. The CDR3 loop spans 15 amino acids. The CDR3 sequence is CASSQEPGLTYEQYF. DNA for the CDR3: TGCGCCAGCAGCCAAGAACCGGGTCTAACCTACGAGCAGTACTTC.

This clone has only one observation. The rearrangement joins TRBV6-4 to TRBJ2-3, with D tentatively TRBD1 (8 bases). V was pared by 3 bases and J by 2 bases, with 18 bases between. The CDR3 runs 17 residues. CDR1 MRHNA and CDR2 SNTAGT come from the germline V gene. The CDR3: CASSETGDYAATDTQYF. The CDR3 coding sequence is TGTGCCAGCAGTGAGACAGGGGACTACGCTGCCACAGATACGCAGTATTTT.

This CDR3 is CSARELAGGYF. In nucleotides, the CDR3 is TGCAGTGCTAGAGAACTAGCGGGAGGGTACTTC. V and J are TRBV20-1 and TRBJ2-5, with 12 bases identical to TRBD2. Germline CDR1 and CDR2: DFQATT and SNEGSKA (reference sequence). The CDR3 consists of 11 residues. V shed 0 bases, J shed 13 bases, and the junction held 0 bases outside the gene matches.

The chain combines TRBV5-6 with TRBJ2-6; D unclear. The germline V and J ends were trimmed by 4 bases and 4 bases, with 6 bases remaining between them. The CDR3 is made up of 13 amino acids. Germline V gene lookup returns CDR1 SGHDT and CDR2 YYEEEE. The CDR3: CASSPRGANVLTF. The CDR3 coding sequence is TGTGCCAGCAGCCCGAGAGGGGCCAACGTCCTGACTTTC.

V is TRBV6-5 and J is TRBJ1-2; tentatively, D is TRBD1 (5 bases). Germline V gives CDR1 MNHEY, CDR2 SVGAGI. Trimming took off 5 bases at V and 8 bases at J, with 15 bases between the two ends. This CDR3 has 13 amino acids. The CDR3: CASSTDSREGYTF. The DNA of the CDR3 is TGTGCCAGCAGTACCGACAGTCGAGAGGGCTACACCTTC.